A single sample is the source of the 15 T cell receptor beta chains below, sequenced in a study of blood T cell repertoires in COVID-19. TCRdb's copy holds only in-frame clones and misses some; the assay was immunoSEQ multiplex PCR. The sample yields a few hundred thousand clones, around 84% seen once. Sequenced input: peripheral blood. The receptors shown here come from a middle-aged woman who had recovered from COVID-19.

A word on this clone: The junction does not match germline at one end; this may be a read error. The CDR3, as DNA: TGTGCCAGCAGCTCCGGGCCGGGACAGGATCATACCCACTTC. Its translation: CASSSGPGQDHTHF. The gene calls are TRBV5-6 and TRBJ2-5; 8 bases align to TRBD1. The germline V gene has CDR1 SGHDT and CDR2 YYEEEE. This CDR3 region has 14 residues.

The gene calls are TRBV2 and TRBJ2-5, with D maybe TRBD1 (6 bases). The CDR3 has 13 residues. Germline V lookup: CDR1 SNHLY, CDR2 FYNNEI. Trimming took off 3 bases at V and 9 bases at J, with 14 bases between the two ends. This CDR3 reads CASSDRGRFSQYF. The CDR3 bases are TGTGCCAGCAGTGACAGGGGACGCTTTTCCCAGTACTTC. The variable domain in full, with the rest retrieved from reference TRBV2 and TRBJ2-5, is EPEVTQTPSHQVTQMGQEVILRCVPISNHLYFYWYRQILGQKVEFLVSFYNNEISEKSEIFDDQFSVERPDGSNFTLKIRSTKLEDSAMYFCASSDRGRFSQYFGPGTRLLVL.

CDR3 protein: CASSPYSTDTQYF. CDR3 DNA sequence: TGTGCCAGCAGCCCTTATTCCACAGATACGCAGTATTTT. The rearrangement joins TRBV5-6 to TRBJ2-3; D not resolved. The germline V and J ends were trimmed by 4 bases and 2 bases, with 8 bases remaining between them. CDR1 is SGHDT and CDR2 is YYEEEE in the germline V gene. The CDR3 runs 13 residues.

The rearrangement uses TRBV2 and TRBJ2-1; 8 bases match TRBD1. CDR1 and CDR2 (germline): SNHLY, FYNNEI. This CDR3 spans 15 amino acids. The V gene end was trimmed by 8 bases and the J gene end by 4 bases; junction bases not matched to a gene: 10. The CDR3 nucleotides read TGTGCCAGCGCCCGAGGCAGGACAGGGTACAATGAGCAGTTCTTC. It is translated as CASARGRTGYNEQFF.

A word on this clone: The junction does not match germline at one end; this may be a read error. The rearrangement uses TRBV9 and TRBJ2-1; the match to TRBD2 covers 11 bases. Germline lookup yields CDR1 SGDLS and CDR2 YYNGEE. The CDR3 is made up of 15 amino acids. CDR3 sequence (DNA): TGTGCCAGCAGCGAAAGACTAGCGGGGTACAGTGAGCAGTTCTTC. It specifies CASSERLAGYSEQFF.

The chain recombines TRBV6-2 or TRBV6-3 with TRBJ2-2, with a weak D call TRBD1 (6 bases). Germline V lookup: CDR1 MNHEY, CDR2 SVGEGT. Between the trimmed V and J ends, which lost 2 bases and 1 base, there was a span of 11 bases. The CDR3 covers 16 residues. CDR3 residues: CASSYPTGLNTGELFF. The CDR3 nucleotides are TGTGCCAGCAGTTACCCGACAGGCTTGAACACCGGGGAGCTGTTTTTT.

This clone has only a few counts. This chain links TRBV6-1 with TRBJ1-1; D is perhaps TRBD1 (6 bases). Per germline, CDR1 MNHNS and CDR2 SASEGT. The CDR3 is 14 amino acids. The ends were cut back, 3 bases at V and 0 bases at J, with 8 bases in the middle. CDR3 protein: CASSDRTVNTEAFF. The CDR3, as DNA: TGTGCCAGCAGTGACCGGACAGTGAACACTGAAGCTTTCTTT.

The V and J genes are TRBV28 and TRBJ2-7; weak D call: TRBD1 (6 bases). With 5 bases removed from V and 2 bases from J, the gap between germline ends came to 10 bases. The length of the CDR3 is 13 residues. From germline, CDR1 is MDHEN and CDR2 SYDVKM. The chain's CDR3 is CASSPGHTYEQYF. The CDR3, as DNA: TGTGCCAGCAGTCCGGGACACACCTACGAGCAGTACTTC.

This clone was seen only a few times. The chain recombines TRBV5-1 with TRBJ1-2; 8 nucleotides agree with TRBD1. The junction had 9 bases not matched to a gene; V was cut back by 4 bases and J by 4 bases. The CDR3 extends over 15 amino acids. CDR1 SGHRS and CDR2 YFSETQ come from the germline V gene. CDR3 nucleotide sequence: TGCGCCAGCAGCCCTGGACAGGGTCCTAGCTATGGCTACACCTTC. It codes for CASSPGQGPSYGYTF. Supplemented by reference TRBV5-1 and TRBJ1-2, the full variable domain reads KAGVTQTPRYLIKTRGQQVTLSCSPISGHRSVSWYQQTPGQGLQFLFEYFSETQRNKGNFPGRFSGRQFSNSRSEMNVSTLELGDSALYLCASSPGQGPSYGYTFGSGTRLTVV.

The chain joins TRBV10-3 to TRBJ2-5, with a possible D match to TRBD1 (6 bases). The CDR3 extends over 18 amino acids. Germline CDR1 reads ENHRY; CDR2 reads SYGVKD. Trimming stripped 0 bases from V and 3 bases from J, with 20 bases between. As DNA, the CDR3 is TGTGCCATCAGTGAGTCGGGGGCAGGGTCGGACGGTAAAGAGACCCAGTACTTC. It is translated as CAISESGAGSDGKETQYF.

This chain joins TRBV11-3 and TRBJ2-1, with 8 nucleotides matching TRBD2. V lost 6 bases, J lost 9 bases, and 16 bases stayed unmatched. Per the germline V gene, CDR1 is SGHNT and CDR2 is YENEEA. The CDR3 is 16 residues long. The CDR3 loop is CASRLARGGPASEQFF. Written as DNA, the CDR3 is TGTGCCAGCAGGCTGGCTCGCGGGGGGCCCGCAAGTGAGCAGTTCTTC. Drawing the rest from reference TRBV11-3 and TRBJ2-1, the complete variable domain is EAGVVQSPRYKIIEKKQPVAFWCNPISGHNTLYWYLQNLGQGPELLIRYENEEAVDDSQLPKDRFSAERLKGVDSTLKIQPAELGDSAVYLCASRLARGGPASEQFFGPGTRLTVL.

This sequence joins TRBV27 and TRBJ1-5; 8 bases align to TRBD1. Germline V gene lookup returns CDR1 MNHEY and CDR2 SMNVEV (reference sequence). V lost 5 bases to trimming and J lost 0 bases; unmatched junction nucleotides: 6. The CDR3 extends over 16 amino acids. CDR3 coding DNA: TGTGCCAGCAGTCCTCAGGACAGGGCTAGCAATCAGCCCCAGCATTTT. Protein sequence: CASSPQDRASNQPQHF.

This clone was found a few times. The chain links TRBV15 to TRBJ2-1, with a possible D match to TRBD2 (5 bases). Trimming cost V 1 base and J 6 bases, with 13 bases left between them. Germline V gene sequence: CDR1 LNHNV, CDR2 YYDKDF (reference sequence). The CDR3 spans 15 residues. The CDR3 nucleotides are TGTGCCACCAGCAGAGGAGGGAGCGGTACCAATGAGCAGTTCTTC. Translation gives CATSRGGSGTNEQFF. The full variable domain, completed using reference TRBV15 and TRBJ2-1, is DAMVIQNPRYQVTQFGKPVTLSCSQTLNHNVMYWYQQKSSQAPKLLFHYYDKDFNNEADTPDNFQSRRPNTSFCFLDIRSPGLGDTAMYLCATSRGGSGTNEQFFGPGTRLTVL.

The chain has TRBV5-1 and TRBJ2-5; TRBD2 agrees at 10 bases. Germline lookup yields CDR1 SGHRS and CDR2 YFSETQ. V lost 0 bases, J lost 3 bases, and 5 bases stayed unmatched. The CDR3 contains 16 residues. CDR3 in amino acids: CASSLGSGGAEETQYF. The CDR3 nucleotides read TGCGCCAGCAGCTTGGGGAGCGGGGGGGCCGAAGAGACCCAGTACTTC.

The rearrangement links TRBV4-1 to TRBJ2-2; D uncertain. The V gene lost 1 base and the J gene lost 2 bases, with 8 bases spanning the gap. The CDR3 contains 15 residues. Germline V gene lookup returns CDR1 MGHRA and CDR2 YSYEKL. CDR3 residues: CASSQGPRNTGELFF. CDR3 coding DNA: TGCGCCAGCAGCCAAGGGCCCCGAAACACCGGGGAGCTGTTTTTT.